Each of the 5 T cell receptor beta chains below was sequenced from the same sample in a study of post-analysis software for immune sequencing data. TCR beta libraries were prepared from cDNA with unique molecular identifiers. TCRdb ran MiXCR on the PCR reads and lists one entry per CDR3 protein. The data contain around 160,000 distinct CDR3 sequences, about 34% of them seen just once; the ten biggest clones take up under 30%. The sample was blood, taken after autologous hematopoietic stem cell transplantation. These receptors originate from a girl aged 10-17 years with multiple sclerosis.

This sequence joins TRBV27 and TRBJ1-1; D is uncertain. The CDR3 is made up of 14 amino acids. Trimming pared 2 bases from V and 4 bases from J, leaving 11 bases between. The V gene's germline CDR1 is MNHEY and CDR2 SMNVEV (reference sequence). CDR3 residues: CASSLTEGVTEAFF. The CDR3 nucleotides read TGTGCCAGCAGTTTAACGGAGGGAGTCACTGAAGCTTTCTTT.

This clonotype was detected a few times. This could be a read error, since a much larger clone is one nucleotide away. V gene TRBV6-1 combines with J gene TRBJ1-1; a weak D match, TRBD1 (6 bases). V lost 6 bases to trimming and J lost 2 bases, with 13 bases between them. The CDR3 totals 14 residues. CDR1 and CDR2 from the germline V gene are MNHNS and SASEGT. CDR3 protein: CASSRDRYNTEAFF. The CDR3 nucleotides read TGTGCCAGCAGCCGCGACAGGTATAACACTGAAGCTTTCTTT.

Only a few counts were recorded for this clonotype. The gene calls are TRBV5-1 and TRBJ2-1, with 9 positions matching TRBD2. Germline lookup yields CDR1 SGHRS and CDR2 YFSETQ. This CDR3 contains 16 residues. Trimming cost V 5 bases and J 8 bases; bases outside gene matches: 14. In DNA, the CDR3 is TGCGCCAGCAGACGGCTTGCGGGAGGGGTTCAGGATGAGCAGTTCTTC. Protein sequence: CASRRLAGGVQDEQFF.

The chain couples TRBV4-2 to TRBJ2-4; 8 bases line up with TRBD1. TRBJ2-7 matches the DNA end more closely, so the J call is doubtful. Germline CDR1 LGHNA, CDR2 YNFKEQ. CDR3 size: 14 residues. CDR3 sequence: CASSQDDRGGEQYF. In DNA, the CDR3 is TGTGCCAGCAGCCAGGACGACAGGGGCGGCGAGCAGTACTTC.

The J gene is TRBJ2-7, the V gene TRBV27; 12 nucleotides align to TRBD2. CDR3 length: 16 residues. Germline assignment: CDR1 MNHEY and CDR2 SMNVEV (reference sequence). The V gene end was trimmed by 6 bases and the J gene end by 8 bases; junction bases not matched to a gene: 14. Here the CDR3 reads CASSPLPGLAGAKQYF. The CDR3 DNA reads as TGTGCCAGCAGCCCCCTTCCGGGACTAGCGGGTGCCAAGCAGTACTTC.